Listed below are T cell receptor beta chains from one sample, sequenced in a study of a mutant IDH1 vaccine in newly diagnosed glioma. What these receptors recognize is not known. The assay was immunoSEQ multiplex PCR, and TCRdb's table has in-frame clones only and misses some. The table shows 70,000 to 90,000 clones, with roughly 85% occurring only once. Sample: PBMCs, taken from a glioma patient whose treatment included an IDH1 peptide vaccine. These receptors came from a man between 25 and 39 years old with glioma. Some clones in this sample may be carry-over from other donors' samples. CDR3s leave out the opening cysteine and the closing phenylalanine or tryptophan. D genes are given only for firm matches. Clone size, where shown, is once, few, many, or a class for clones that have expanded.

V: TRBV9
D: .
size: .
CDR3: ASSVGGPSTDTQY

V: TRBV7-2
D: TRBD1
size: .
CDR3: ASSLAGTGGTEAF

V: TRBV28
D: .
size: .
CDR3: ASSLWQGKDGYT

V: TRBV5-5
D: .
size: .
CDR3: ASEGYMNTEAF

V: TRBV30
D: TRBD1
size: .
CDR3: AWSGDSTSPLH

V: TRBV19
D: .
size: .
CDR3: ASSPSMGGYT

V: TRBV9
D: .
size: few
CDR3: ASSAHSTSLIYGYT

V: TRBV29-1
D: TRBD1
size: few
CDR3: SVEVYRGYNEQF

V: TRBV7-2
D: TRBD1
size: .
CDR3: ASSLEGQGGYEQY

V: TRBV28
D: TRBD2
size: .
CDR3: ASSSRLAGEWDEQF

V: TRBV4-3
D: .
size: .
CDR3: ASSQLEGDFGTQY

V: TRBV27
D: TRBD1
size: .
CDR3: ASSSYRGDYGYT

V: TRBV5-1
D: .
size: .
CDR3: ASSPNSGTDTQY

V: TRBV28
D: .
size: .
CDR3: ASTLGGNGYT

V: TRBV7-2
D: .
size: .
CDR3: ASSPRQESYNEQF

V: TRBV7-3
D: .
size: .
CDR3: ASSLRAGDANTGELF

V: TRBV4-1
D: TRBD1
size: .
CDR3: ASSQEGTGVREQY

V: TRBV11-2
D: TRBD2
size: .
CDR3: ASSSGLAGYNEQF

V: TRBV9
D: TRBD2
size: .
CDR3: ASSDSGTSGTSSYNEQF

V: TRBV28
D: .
size: .
CDR3: ASSLGQLTNSPLH

V: TRBV2
D: .
size: .
CDR3: ASSEAMSFRSNYGYT

V: TRBV7-2
D: .
size: .
CDR3: ASSLMGGGGNTIY

V: TRBV7-2
D: TRBD2
size: .
CDR3: ATAGGPQETQY

V: TRBV9
D: .
size: once
CDR3: ASSVAGVNYGYT

V: TRBV5-1
D: .
size: .
CDR3: ASSLGGESNEQY

V: TRBV6-1
D: .
size: .
CDR3: ASSEAGVYGGLYNEQF

V: TRBV5-1
D: TRBD1
size: few
CDR3: ASSFDLDRVY

V: TRBV13
D: .
size: .
CDR3: ASSSRLVAKNIQY

V: TRBV14
D: TRBD2
size: .
CDR3: ASSQDSGLAGRRSKNIQY

V: TRBV6-1
D: .
size: .
CDR3: ASSDGRRTTNEKLF

V: TRBV28
D: TRBD1
size: few
CDR3: ASSTQGAHEKLF

V: TRBV15
D: .
size: .
CDR3: ATSSASGSPLH

V: TRBV7-8
D: .
size: .
CDR3: ASSLAGDTEAF

V: TRBV4-2
D: TRBD2
size: once
CDR3: ASSQGKRGGFSYNEQF

V: TRBV28
D: .
size: .
CDR3: ASSLNLQETQY

V: TRBV5-4
D: .
size: once
CDR3: ASSPGNKEKLF

V: TRBV6-5
D: .
size: .
CDR3: ASSRQVSYNEQF

V: TRBV18
D: .
size: .
CDR3: ASSPPRPMRGEQF

V: TRBV5-3
D: .
size: .
CDR3: ARSLISFGGSTNEKLF

V: TRBV27
D: .
size: .
CDR3: ASSLTGRNQPQH

V: TRBV4-3
D: TRBD1
size: .
CDR3: ASSQEYVKDYRQGRLPQH

V: TRBV28
D: .
size: .
CDR3: ASSADHNYGYT

V: TRBV4-1
D: TRBD1
size: .
CDR3: ASSQDPGTGGTQY

V: TRBV7-8
D: .
size: .
CDR3: ASSTRLVPYEQY

V: TRBV4-1
D: TRBD2
size: .
CDR3: ASSQDAGGPRAYNEQF

V: TRBV11-2
D: .
size: .
CDR3: ASSFIRGYGAEAF

V: TRBV28
D: .
size: .
CDR3: ASSPGGSSYNEQF

V: TRBV5-1
D: TRBD2
size: .
CDR3: ASRASGRVDTQY

V: TRBV19
D: TRBD1
size: .
CDR3: ASSIIRGSSYNEQF

V: TRBV6-5
D: .
size: .
CDR3: ASSSHRTLNTEAF

V: TRBV4-1
D: TRBD1
size: .
CDR3: ASSQDQQGNGYT

V: TRBV10-3
D: .
size: .
CDR3: AISEGLTSTDTQY

V: TRBV30
D: .
size: .
CDR3: AWRVGDGSGANVLT

V: TRBV27
D: TRBD1
size: .
CDR3: ASSLRGTGMTEAF